This note documents a single T cell receptor beta chain sequence. What it binds is not known. Construction of the TCR beta libraries employed iRepertoire HTBI primers in conjunction with Arm-PCR of CDR3 regions. Methods used by the authors: Gene usage covered about 62 TRBV and 13 to 15 TRBJ segments. MiXCR was run by TCRdb on the multiplex PCR reads, yielding one entry per CDR3 protein. The V and J calls were not made by the authors but by TCRdb's processing. Of about 470,000 distinct CDR3 sequences listed, less than 25% were seen once; the top ten hold over 7.5%. This record belongs to a study of regulatory T cells in long-lasting Graves disease. For the study at large: To qualify as persistent, Graves' disease required over 5 years of antithyroid drugs with positive TSH receptor antibodies. Broader study findings: It was in persistent disease that TRBV28, TRBJ1-2 and TRBJ2-5 were favored.

Time point in this sample: persistent/refractory GD, antithyroid drugs over 5 years with positive TRAb. TCR sequences were obtained from RNA taken from PBMCs. The CDR3 is 14 residues long. Looked up from germline, CDR1 is MNHNS and CDR2 is SASEGT. Trimming shortened V by 1 base and J by 2 bases, and 5 bases separated the two germline ends. The chain couples TRBV6-1 to TRBJ2-2; D gene ambiguous. This sequence was found in a female donor with Graves disease. The starting material was peripheral blood mononuclear cells (PBMCs), obtained when the disease was refractory, from a patient treated with antithyroid drugs. CDR3 in amino acids: CASSEVGNTGELFF. CDR3 in DNA: TGTGCCAGCAGTGAAGTTGGCAACACCGGGGAGCTGTTTTTT.